The 32 T cell receptor beta chains listed next were all sequenced from one sample in a study of T cell responses to AZD1222 COVID-19 vaccine. Only in-frame clones appear in the TCRdb table, and some are missing; sequencing was by immunoSEQ multiplex PCR. The repertoire has tens of thousands of clones, around nine tenths of them found once; the top ten carry approximately 11%. The sample in question was peripheral blood, obtained on day 0 of AZD1222 vaccination. These receptors originate from an adult in good health.

The rearrangement uses TRBV28 and TRBJ1-4; tentatively, D is TRBD1 (6 bases). The V gene lost 6 bases and the J gene lost 3 bases, with 14 bases spanning the gap. The CDR3 length is 15 residues. Germline V gene lookup returns CDR1 MDHEN and CDR2 SYDVKM. CDR3 in amino acids: CASSDEGTPNEKLFF. The CDR3 DNA follows: TGTGCCAGCAGCGATGAAGGGACACCTAATGAAAAACTGTTTTTT. Combining the CDR3 with reference TRBV28 and TRBJ1-4 gives the whole variable domain DVKVTQSSRYLVKRTGEKVFLECVQDMDHENMFWYRQDPGLGLRLIYFSYDVKMKEKGDIPEGYSVSREKKERFSLILESASTNQTSMYLCASSDEGTPNEKLFFGSGTQLSVL.

This clone was seen only once. The chain links TRBV29-1 to TRBJ1-2; 7 bases are shared with TRBD1. The CDR3 has 12 residues. Per germline, CDR1 SQVTM and CDR2 ANQGSEA. The V gene end was trimmed by 6 bases and the J gene end by 4 bases; junction bases not matched to a gene: 5. CDR3 loop: CSVRGTVYGYTF. CDR3 sequence (DNA): TGCAGCGTAAGGGGGACAGTCTATGGCTACACCTTC.

In DNA, the CDR3 is TGTGCCAGCAGCGCGACAGGGTCGGGGGGAAACACCATATATTTT. Translation gives CASSATGSGGNTIYF. The chain carries TRBV9 and TRBJ1-3; 7 bases fit TRBD1. Germline V gene sequence: CDR1 SGDLS, CDR2 YYNGEE. V was clipped by 3 bases and J by 4 bases; unmatched bases: 7. The length of the CDR3 is 15 residues.

V and J are TRBV7-8 and TRBJ2-2; 7 bases align to TRBD2. Germline V gene sequence: CDR1 SGHVS, CDR2 FQNEAQ. Trimming removed 5 bases from V and 1 base from J; junction bases left unmatched: 7. The CDR3 covers 16 residues. For the CDR3, the DNA is TGTGCCAGCAGCCCCCGGGGGGTTAGGAACACCGGGGAGCTGTTTTTT. It is translated as CASSPRGVRNTGELFF.

The V call is TRBV6-5, the J call TRBJ1-6; 8 nucleotides agree with TRBD1. V lost 7 bases to trimming and J lost 8 bases; unmatched junction nucleotides: 10. CDR1 and CDR2 (germline): MNHEY, SVGAGI. The CDR3 consists of 15 residues. CDR3 region: CASKVTGTGDSPLHF. The CDR3 DNA reads as TGTGCCAGCAAGGTAACCGGGACAGGAGATTCACCCCTCCACTTT.

The chain carries TRBV2 and TRBJ2-1; the match to TRBD2 covers 14 bases. From germline, CDR1 is SNHLY and CDR2 FYNNEI. There are 18 residues in the CDR3. Losses at the gene ends were 5 bases for V and 4 bases for J; bases not matched to a gene: 10. The CDR3 nucleotides read TGTGCCAGCAGTAGGGGACTAGCGGGGGACGGGCCTTACAATGAGCAGTTCTTC. It translates to CASSRGLAGDGPYNEQFF.

The V and J genes are TRBV28 and TRBJ2-7; a weak D match, TRBD2 (6 bases). Germline CDR1 reads MDHEN; CDR2 reads SYDVKM. The germline V and J ends were trimmed by 4 bases and 1 base, with 8 bases remaining between them. This CDR3 contains 13 residues. The CDR3 nucleotides are TGTGCCAGCAGTTCCGGGACTTCCTACGAGCAGTACTTC. Translated, it gives CASSSGTSYEQYF.

The chain recombines TRBV6-1 with TRBJ1-1; no reliable D call. CDR1 and CDR2 from the germline V gene are MNHNS and SASEGT. Trimming removed 2 bases at V and 3 bases at J, with 7 bases between. CDR3 length: 13 amino acids. The DNA for the CDR3 is TGTGCCAGCAGTGAAACTGGTGACACTGAAGCTTTCTTT. This encodes CASSETGDTEAFF.

V usage is TRBV18 and J usage is TRBJ2-3; perhaps TRBD1 as D (6 bases). The V end lost 5 bases, the J end lost 0 bases, and 15 bases lay between the germline ends. CDR1 is KGHSH and CDR2 is LQKENI in the germline V gene. The CDR3 extends over 16 amino acids. CDR3 nucleotide sequence: TGTGCCAGCTCAACAGGGCCAGGATCTAGCACAGATACGCAGTATTTT. It encodes CASSTGPGSSTDTQYF. The variable domain in full, with the rest retrieved from reference TRBV18 and TRBJ2-3, is NAGVMQNPRHLVRRRGQEARLRCSPMKGHSHVYWYRQLPEEGLKFMVYLQKENIIDESGMPKERFSAEFPKEGPSILRIQQVVRGDSAAYFCASSTGPGSSTDTQYFGPGTRLTVL.

The chain employs TRBV19 and TRBJ2-1, with no clear D. Deletions cut 5 bases from V and 7 bases from J, with 6 bases between. The CDR3 loop spans 11 amino acids. Per the germline V gene, CDR1 is LNHDA and CDR2 is SQIVND (reference sequence). The CDR3 nucleotides are TGTGCCAGTAGTGCGTCGAATGAGCAGTTCTTC. This encodes CASSASNEQFF.

The chain employs TRBV12-3 or TRBV12-4 and TRBJ2-3; TRBD2 might be the D (6 bases). The CDR3 sequence is 13 residues long. Trimming shortened V by 8 bases and J by 1 base, and 10 bases separated the two germline ends. The CDR3 nucleotides read TGTGCCAGCGAGGCGGGGCGCACAGATACGCAGTATTTT. Residues: CASEAGRTDTQYF.

This chain connects TRBV12-3 or TRBV12-4 to TRBJ2-1; D gene ambiguous. This CDR3 has 13 residues. V was clipped by 3 bases and J by 4 bases, with 7 bases between them. CDR3 coding DNA: TGTGCCAGCAGTTTGTGGCAATACAATGAGCAGTTCTTC. Amino acids: CASSLWQYNEQFF.

The chain uses TRBV3-1 (or the pseudogene TRBV3-2) and TRBJ1-2; 9 bases agree with TRBD1. The CDR3 is 16 amino acids. V was pared by 1 base and J by 7 bases, with 10 bases of the junction left unmatched. CDR1 LGHDT and CDR2 YNNKEL come from the germline V gene (reference sequence). Here the CDR3 reads CASSQGHPGQGIGYTF. For the CDR3, the DNA is TGTGCCAGCAGCCAAGGACATCCGGGACAGGGTATTGGCTACACCTTC.

The chain is built from TRBV29-1 and TRBJ2-5, with no clear D. Germline-derived CDR1 and CDR2 are SQVTM and ANQGSEA. The CDR3 spans 14 residues. The V gene lost 6 bases and the J gene lost 4 bases, with 18 bases spanning the gap. CDR3 DNA: TGCAGCGTCCTTCCCCGGACCGCAATAGAGACCCAGTACTTC. Translating gives CSVLPRTAIETQYF.

The rearrangement joins TRBV18 to TRBJ1-1; D is unresolved. The CDR3 length is 13 residues. CDR1 is KGHSH, CDR2 LQKENI, per germline. Trimming left V 3 bases short and J 4 bases short, with 9 bases between. The CDR3: CASSPSEGTEAFF. The DNA for the CDR3 is TGTGCCAGCTCACCGTCGGAGGGCACTGAAGCTTTCTTT.

J is TRBJ2-3 and V is TRBV7-7; D is unresolved. This CDR3 has 15 residues. V was shortened by 5 bases and J by 2 bases, with 14 bases between the two germline ends. The germline V gene encodes CDR1 SSHAT and CDR2 FNYEAQ (reference sequence). For the CDR3, the DNA is TGTGCCAGCAGCAGGGTCGCCTCTTTCACAGATACGCAGTATTTT. Translating it yields CASSRVASFTDTQYF.

This clone was detected only a few times. The V call is TRBV7-9, the J call TRBJ2-5; D is ambiguous. This CDR3 contains 13 residues. V dropped 3 bases and J dropped 5 bases, with 10 bases sitting between them. Germline V gene data show CDR1 as SEHNR and CDR2 as FQNEAQ (reference sequence). The CDR3 spells CASSFPPKETQYF. The CDR3 DNA is TGTGCCAGCAGCTTTCCCCCGAAGGAGACCCAGTACTTC.

This chain joins TRBV3-1 (or the pseudogene TRBV3-2) and TRBJ1-1; no definite D call. The CDR3 is made up of 15 amino acids. Germline CDR1 LGHDT, CDR2 YNNKEL (reference sequence). The V end lost 0 bases, the J end lost 3 bases, and 11 bases lay between the germline ends. The CDR3 nucleotides are TGTGCCAGCAGCCAAGAATCGGGCATTTACACTGAAGCTTTCTTT. Translated: CASSQESGIYTEAFF.

The chain joins TRBV5-1 to TRBJ1-4; D is ambiguous. This CDR3 comprises 13 residues. Trimming took off 4 bases at V and 4 bases at J, with 8 bases between the two ends. Germline CDR1 is SGHRS and CDR2 is YFSETQ. CDR3 in DNA: TGCGCCAGCAGCGACGGGAGTAATGAAAAACTGTTTTTT. Translating it yields CASSDGSNEKLFF.

CDR3 nucleotide sequence: TGCGCCAGCAGCCACATCGGAGGAACCTCTGAAGCTTTCTTT. This gives the protein CASSHIGGTSEAFF. This sequence joins TRBV4-1 and TRBJ1-1; D not certain. The CDR3 loop spans 14 amino acids. Germline V gives CDR1 MGHRA, CDR2 YSYEKL. The V end lost 3 bases, the J end lost 6 bases, and 14 bases lay between the germline ends.

The chain combines TRBV9 with TRBJ2-2; the match to TRBD2 covers 9 bases. The CDR3 sequence is 13 residues long. Germline CDR1 SGDLS, CDR2 YYNGEE. V gave up 6 bases and J gave up 6 bases; unmatched junction bases: 3. DNA of the CDR3: TGTGCCAGCAACCCTAGCGGGGCCGGGGAGCTGTTTTTT. Its translation is CASNPSGAGELFF.

This sequence joins TRBV2 and TRBJ2-2; TRBD1 aligns across 7 bases. This CDR3 is 15 amino acids long. V shed 6 bases, J shed 6 bases, and the junction held 10 bases outside the gene matches. Germline loops: CDR1 SNHLY, CDR2 FYNNEI. CDR3 amino acids: CASRIETGTPGELFF. The CDR3 DNA reads as TGTGCCAGCAGGATAGAGACAGGGACCCCCGGGGAGCTGTTTTTT.

The CDR3 spells CASRPPGLADPTDTQYF. The DNA of the CDR3 is TGTGCCAGCAGACCACCGGGACTAGCGGACCCCACAGATACGCAGTATTTT. The chain carries TRBV11-2 and TRBJ2-3; 11 bases align to TRBD2. The CDR3 length is 17 residues. The trim removed 6 bases at V and 2 bases at J, leaving 10 bases unmatched. CDR1 is SGHAT, CDR2 FQNNGV, per germline.

The chain recombines TRBV6-5 with TRBJ1-6; D possibly corresponds to TRBD1 (5 bases). The CDR3 contains 14 residues. Trimming left V 8 bases short and J 7 bases short, with 15 bases between. Germline CDR1 and CDR2: MNHEY and SVGAGI. The CDR3 reads CASRRPEGNSPLHF. The CDR3 DNA sequence: TGTGCCAGCCGCCGGCCAGAGGGGAATTCACCCCTCCACTTT.

The chain is built from TRBV6-4 and TRBJ1-1; a possible D gene is TRBD1 (5 bases). The CDR3 contains 15 residues. V dropped 5 bases and J dropped 6 bases, with 19 bases sitting between them. Germline CDR1 is MRHNA and CDR2 is SNTAGT. DNA of the CDR3: TGTGCCAGCAGTCCGAATTACGGGGTAGGGGCTGAAGCTTTCTTT. As protein: CASSPNYGVGAEAFF.

V gene TRBV6-5 combines with J gene TRBJ1-1, with a tentative D call TRBD1 (5 bases). V lost 7 bases and J 4 bases, leaving 16 bases between the germline ends. The CDR3 spans 14 residues. Germline values: CDR1 MNHEY, CDR2 SVGAGI. CDR3 amino acids: CASTYGRGGTEAFF. The CDR3 DNA sequence: TGTGCCAGCACCTACGGGAGGGGTGGCACTGAAGCTTTCTTT.

This chain uses TRBV4-2 with TRBJ2-3; TRBD2 matches 9 bases. The V gene end was trimmed by 4 bases and the J gene end by 5 bases; junction bases not matched to a gene: 7. Germline V gene data show CDR1 as LGHNA and CDR2 as YNFKEQ. This CDR3 spans 15 amino acids. The chain's CDR3 is CASSRETSGGDTQYF. DNA of the CDR3: TGTGCCAGCAGCCGTGAGACTAGCGGAGGAGATACGCAGTATTTT.

The rearrangement joins TRBV7-8 to TRBJ1-6; 9 positions match TRBD1. The CDR3 loop spans 16 amino acids. Germline lookup yields CDR1 SGHVS and CDR2 FQNEAQ. V gave up 5 bases and J gave up 7 bases; unmatched junction bases: 9. For the CDR3, the DNA is TGTGCCAGCAGCGCGGGACAGGGCCTTCTGAATTCACCCCTCCACTTT. It codes for CASSAGQGLLNSPLHF.

J is TRBJ2-7 and V is TRBV11-3, with D hard to call. The CDR3 is 12 amino acids. Germline V gene lookup returns CDR1 SGHNT and CDR2 YENEEA. Trimming removed 5 bases at V and 12 bases at J, with 17 bases between. The CDR3 sequence: CASSPRHPYRYV. The CDR3 region has the DNA TGTGCCAGCAGCCCGAGACACCCGTACCGGTACGTC.

This clone is medium-sized by share. V usage is TRBV6-5 and J usage is TRBJ2-7; 11 nucleotides agree with TRBD1. After removal of 0 bases from V and 3 bases from J, the junction contained 1 base not matched to a gene. Per the germline V gene, CDR1 is MNHEY and CDR2 is SVGAGI. The CDR3 extends over 15 amino acids. The CDR3 sequence is CASSYSGTGGYEQYF. CDR3 DNA: TGTGCCAGCAGTTACTCCGGGACAGGGGGCTACGAGCAGTACTTC.

This clone was seen a single time. This chain links TRBV7-2 with TRBJ2-1; TRBD2 might be the D (6 bases). With 0 bases removed from V and 4 bases from J, the gap between germline ends came to 16 bases. The germline CDR1 and CDR2 sequences are SGHTA and FQGNSA. The CDR3 covers 17 residues. CDR3 protein: CASSLAQPGVGYNEQFF. In DNA form, the CDR3 reads TGTGCCAGCAGCTTAGCGCAACCGGGAGTGGGGTACAATGAGCAGTTCTTC. The full variable domain, completed using reference TRBV7-2 and TRBJ2-1, is GAGVSQSPSNKVTEKGKDVELRCDPISGHTALYWYRQSLGQGLEFLIYFQGNSAPDKSGLPSDRFSAERTGGSVSTLTIQRTQQEDSAVYLCASSLAQPGVGYNEQFFGPGTRLTVL.

V gene TRBV2 combines with J gene TRBJ1-4; 7 nucleotides agree with TRBD1. The CDR3 loop spans 14 amino acids. V trimming: 7 bases; J trimming: 5 bases; junction bases outside the gene matches: 7. Germline V gene lookup returns CDR1 SNHLY and CDR2 FYNNEI. CDR3 protein: CASNPGQRNEKLFF. CDR3 DNA: TGTGCCAGCAACCCGGGACAGAGAAATGAAAAACTGTTTTTT.